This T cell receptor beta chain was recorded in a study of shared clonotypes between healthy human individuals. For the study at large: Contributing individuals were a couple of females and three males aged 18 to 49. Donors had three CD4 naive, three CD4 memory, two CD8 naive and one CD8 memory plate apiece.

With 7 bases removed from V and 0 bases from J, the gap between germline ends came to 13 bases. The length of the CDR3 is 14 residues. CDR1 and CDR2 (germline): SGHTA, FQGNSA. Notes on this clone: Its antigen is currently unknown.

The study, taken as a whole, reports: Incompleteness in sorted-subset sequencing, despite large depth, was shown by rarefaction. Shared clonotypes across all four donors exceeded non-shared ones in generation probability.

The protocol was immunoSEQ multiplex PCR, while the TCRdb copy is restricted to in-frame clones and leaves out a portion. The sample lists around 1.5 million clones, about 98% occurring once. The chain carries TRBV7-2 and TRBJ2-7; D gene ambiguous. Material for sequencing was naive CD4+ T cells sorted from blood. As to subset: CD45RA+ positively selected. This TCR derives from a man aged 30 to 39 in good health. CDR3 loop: CASTLYSSSYEQYF. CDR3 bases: TGTGCCAGCACACTTTACTCAAGCTCCTACGAGCAGTACTTC.